This T cell receptor (beta chain) came from a study of blood T cell repertoires in COVID-19. Overall study: Italy, Spain and the United States were the sources of the convalescent and acute COVID-19 samples. In each case, the material was cDNA or gDNA derived from T cells, B-cell-depleted T cells, or PBMCs.

Germline V gene lookup returns CDR1 MNHEY and CDR2 SVGEGT. This CDR3 is built from 18 residues. The V segment lost 0 bases and the J segment 2 bases; nucleotides outside the gene matches: 9. Authors' analysis steps: Estimated nucleated cell counts came from reference gene primer amplification. Assay used: immunoSEQ multiplex PCR; TCRdb lists only in-frame clones, some missing. The V and J calls and clone size were taken over from that table, and D and trimming were inferred from the DNA. The table records about 36,000 clones, around 78% of them present only once. This receptor was identified in a man aged 60 to 69 with acute or convalescent COVID-19. The chain uses TRBV6-2 or TRBV6-3 and TRBJ2-5; 10 nucleotides agree with TRBD2. Sample: peripheral blood. The CDR3 region is CASSYSRKLTSGQETQYF. The CDR3, as DNA: TGTGCCAGCAGTTACTCCCGTAAATTGACTAGCGGGCAAGAGACCCAGTACTTC.